The subject of this entry is one TCR beta chain. V was pared by 0 bases and J by 6 bases, with 8 bases of the junction left unmatched. This CDR3 has 16 amino acids. CDR1 SNHLY and CDR2 FYNNEI come from the germline V gene. This record belongs to a study of blood T cell repertoires in COVID-19. Study-level information: Acute and convalescent COVID-19 specimens originated in the United States, Italy and Spain. In each case, the material was cDNA or gDNA derived from T cells, B-cell-depleted T cells, or PBMCs.

Authors' data handling: Counts of nucleated cells, estimated from reference gene primer amplification, were obtained. The data were produced by immunoSEQ multiplex PCR, yet TCRdb's version contains in-frame clones alone and is incomplete. V and J calls plus clone size are reproduced from that table; the DNA served to infer D and trimming. The data hold tens of thousands of clones, with 85% to 90% observed a single time. The chain recombines TRBV2 with TRBJ1-2, with 9 bases lining up with TRBD1. The TCR sequence derives from a man aged 50 to 59 with active COVID-19. The sequencing input was peripheral blood. The CDR3 sequence: CASSEAIRDRANGYTF. The CDR3 bases are TGTGCCAGCAGTGAAGCGATTAGGGACAGGGCGAATGGCTACACCTTC.